This record looks at one T cell receptor (beta chain) sequence and its context. Each CDR3 protein is one row after TCRdb ran MiXCR on the 5' RACE reads. The profile shows some 64,000 distinct CDR3 sequences, 20% to 25% of them singletons. This CDR3 comprises 13 residues. Germline loops: CDR1 SEHNR, CDR2 FQNEAQ (reference sequence). Trimming left V 7 bases short and J 1 base short, with 11 bases between. The sample consisted of memory CD4+ T cells sorted from a lymph node. Subset denoted: memory CD4+ T cells, CD4+CD45RO+CD25-. This chain connects TRBV7-9 to TRBJ2-7; D possibly corresponds to TRBD2 (5 bases). The clonotype was recovered from a female donor with breast cancer. The DNA of the CDR3 is TGTGCCAGCACCCGCCGGGATTCCTACGAGCAGTACTTC. Protein product: CASTRRDSYEQYF.